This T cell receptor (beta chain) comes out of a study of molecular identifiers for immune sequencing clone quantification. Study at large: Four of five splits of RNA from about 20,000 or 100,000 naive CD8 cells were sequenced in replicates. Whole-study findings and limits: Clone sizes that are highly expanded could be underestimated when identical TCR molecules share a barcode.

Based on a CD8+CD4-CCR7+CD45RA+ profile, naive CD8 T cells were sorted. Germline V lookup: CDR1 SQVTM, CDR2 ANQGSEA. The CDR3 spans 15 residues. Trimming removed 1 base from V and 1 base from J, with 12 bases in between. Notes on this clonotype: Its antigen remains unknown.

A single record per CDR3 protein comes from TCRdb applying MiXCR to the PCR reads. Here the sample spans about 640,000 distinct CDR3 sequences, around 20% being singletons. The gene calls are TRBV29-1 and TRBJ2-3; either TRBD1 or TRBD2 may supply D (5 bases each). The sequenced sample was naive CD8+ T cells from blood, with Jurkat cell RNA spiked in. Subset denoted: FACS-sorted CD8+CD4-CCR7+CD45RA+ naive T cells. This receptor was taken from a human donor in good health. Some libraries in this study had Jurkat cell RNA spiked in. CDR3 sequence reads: CSVEAGRTRTDTQYF. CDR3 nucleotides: TGCAGCGTTGAAGCGGGACGAACCCGCACAGATACGCAGTATTTT.